This TCR beta chain emerged from a study of blood T cell repertoires in COVID-19. In the authors' methods: Using reference gene primer amplification, nucleated cell counts were estimated. The repertoire was sequenced with immunoSEQ multiplex PCR; TCRdb's copy has only in-frame clones and lacks some. The DNA gave D and trimming, while V, J and clone size come from that table. The sample includes a few hundred thousand clones, about four fifths seen only once; the top ten take 15% to 19%. V trimming: 9 bases; J trimming: 15 bases; junction bases outside the gene matches: 11. In germline, CDR1 is LNHDA, CDR2 SQIVND (reference sequence). CDR3 length: 12 amino acids.

The receptor was isolated from an older person with COVID-19, enrolled during active disease. The genes are TRBV19 and TRBJ1-6, with 7 bases fitting TRBD1. Sequenced: peripheral blood. The CDR3 here is CASTKTGSSLHF. Here the CDR3 DNA reads TGTGCCAGCACTAAGACAGGGTCTAGCCTCCACTTT.